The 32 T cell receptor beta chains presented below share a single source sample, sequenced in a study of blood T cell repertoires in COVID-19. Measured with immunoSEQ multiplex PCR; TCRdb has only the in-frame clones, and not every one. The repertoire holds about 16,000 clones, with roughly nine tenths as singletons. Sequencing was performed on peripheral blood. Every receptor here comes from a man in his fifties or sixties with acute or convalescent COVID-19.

CDR3 loop: CASSPGTHDANEKLFF. As DNA, the CDR3 is TGCGCCAGCAGCCCGGGGACACACGATGCTAATGAAAAACTGTTTTTT. The chain uses TRBV5-1 and TRBJ1-4, with TRBD1 as a possible D gene (6 bases). This CDR3 spans 16 amino acids. V gave up 4 bases and J gave up 3 bases, with 16 bases separating them. Germline CDR1 SGHRS, CDR2 YFSETQ.

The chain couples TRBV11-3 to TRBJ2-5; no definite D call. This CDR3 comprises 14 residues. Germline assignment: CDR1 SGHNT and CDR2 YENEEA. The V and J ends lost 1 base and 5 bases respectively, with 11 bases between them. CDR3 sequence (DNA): TGTGCCAGCAGCTTAGGAGGTCGGCCTGAGACCCAGTACTTC. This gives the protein CASSLGGRPETQYF. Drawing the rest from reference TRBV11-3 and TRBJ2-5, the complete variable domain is EAGVVQSPRYKIIEKKQPVAFWCNPISGHNTLYWYLQNLGQGPELLIRYENEEAVDDSQLPKDRFSAERLKGVDSTLKIQPAELGDSAVYLCASSLGGRPETQYFGPGTRLLVL.

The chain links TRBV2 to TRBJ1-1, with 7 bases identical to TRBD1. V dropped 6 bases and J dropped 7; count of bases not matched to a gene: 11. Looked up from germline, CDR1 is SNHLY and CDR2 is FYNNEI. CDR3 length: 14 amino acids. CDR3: CASRVQTGAVEAFF. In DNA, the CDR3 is TGTGCCAGCAGAGTACAAACAGGGGCGGTTGAAGCTTTCTTT.

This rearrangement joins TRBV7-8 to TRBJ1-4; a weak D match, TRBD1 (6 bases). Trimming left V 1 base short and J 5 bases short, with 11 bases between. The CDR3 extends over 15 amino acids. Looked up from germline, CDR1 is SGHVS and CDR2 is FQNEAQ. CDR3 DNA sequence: TGTGCCAGCAGCTTAGGGGCAGGGGTGAATGAAAAACTGTTTTTT. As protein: CASSLGAGVNEKLFF.

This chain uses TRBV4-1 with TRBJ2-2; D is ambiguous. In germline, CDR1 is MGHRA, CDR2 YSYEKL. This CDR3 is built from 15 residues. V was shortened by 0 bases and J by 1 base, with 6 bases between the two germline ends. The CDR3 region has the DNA TGCGCCAGCAGCCAAGACCAGGTGAACACCGGGGAGCTGTTTTTT. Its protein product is CASSQDQVNTGELFF.

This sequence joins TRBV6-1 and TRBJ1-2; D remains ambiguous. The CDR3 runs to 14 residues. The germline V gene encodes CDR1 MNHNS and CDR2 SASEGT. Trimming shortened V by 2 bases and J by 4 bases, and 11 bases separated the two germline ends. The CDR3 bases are TGTGCCAGCAGTGAACAGCCGGGGAGCTATGGCTACACCTTC. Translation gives CASSEQPGSYGYTF.

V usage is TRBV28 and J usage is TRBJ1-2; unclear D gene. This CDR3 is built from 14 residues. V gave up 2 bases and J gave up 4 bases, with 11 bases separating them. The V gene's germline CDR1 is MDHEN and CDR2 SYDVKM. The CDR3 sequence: CASSLAGLVYGYTF. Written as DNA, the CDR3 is TGTGCCAGCAGTTTAGCCGGACTAGTCTATGGCTACACCTTC.

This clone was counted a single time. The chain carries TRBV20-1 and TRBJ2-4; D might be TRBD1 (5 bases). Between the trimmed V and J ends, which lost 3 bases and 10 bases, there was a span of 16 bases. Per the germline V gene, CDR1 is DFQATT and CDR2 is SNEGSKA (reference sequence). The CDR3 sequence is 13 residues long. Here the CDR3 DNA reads TGCAGTGCTAGTCCCGGTCTCCAGGGAATTCAGTACTTC. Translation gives CSASPGLQGIQYF.

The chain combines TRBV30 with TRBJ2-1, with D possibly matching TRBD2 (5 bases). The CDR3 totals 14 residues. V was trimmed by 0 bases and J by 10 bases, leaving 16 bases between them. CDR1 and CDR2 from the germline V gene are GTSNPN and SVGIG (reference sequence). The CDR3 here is CAWSVGSPSSEQFF. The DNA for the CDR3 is TGTGCCTGGAGTGTAGGGAGCCCCTCATCCGAGCAGTTCTTC.

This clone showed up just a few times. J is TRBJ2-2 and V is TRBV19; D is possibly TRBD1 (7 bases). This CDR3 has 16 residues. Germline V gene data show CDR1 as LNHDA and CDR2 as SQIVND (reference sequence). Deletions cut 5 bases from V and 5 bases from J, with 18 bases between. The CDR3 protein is CASSPGQAGGTGELFF. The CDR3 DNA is TGTGCCAGTAGTCCAGGACAGGCTGGGGGGACCGGGGAGCTGTTTTTT.

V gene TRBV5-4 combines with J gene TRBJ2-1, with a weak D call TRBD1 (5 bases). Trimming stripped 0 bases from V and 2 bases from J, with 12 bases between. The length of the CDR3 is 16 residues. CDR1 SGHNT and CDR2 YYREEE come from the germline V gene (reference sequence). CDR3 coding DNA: TGTGCCAGCAGCTTGGTAGAGACAGCGCCCTACAATGAGCAGTTCTTC. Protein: CASSLVETAPYNEQFF.

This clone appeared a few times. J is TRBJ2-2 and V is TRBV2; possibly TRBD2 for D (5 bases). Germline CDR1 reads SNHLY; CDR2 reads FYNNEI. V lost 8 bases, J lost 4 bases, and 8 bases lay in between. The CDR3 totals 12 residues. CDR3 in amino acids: CASSRGTGELFF. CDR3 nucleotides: TGTGCCAGCTCCCGGGGCACCGGGGAGCTGTTTTTT.

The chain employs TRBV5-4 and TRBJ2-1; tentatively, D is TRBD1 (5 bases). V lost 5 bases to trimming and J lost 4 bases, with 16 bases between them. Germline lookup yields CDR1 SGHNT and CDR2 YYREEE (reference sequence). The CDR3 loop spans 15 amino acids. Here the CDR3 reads CASRPETALYNEQFF. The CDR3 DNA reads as TGTGCCAGCAGGCCTGAGACAGCCCTTTACAATGAGCAGTTCTTC. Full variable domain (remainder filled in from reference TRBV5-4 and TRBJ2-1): ETGVTQSPTHLIKTRGQQVTLRCSSQSGHNTVSWYQQALGQGPQFIFQYYREEENGRGNFPPRFSGLQFPNYSSELNVNALELDDSALYLCASRPETALYNEQFFGPGTRLTVL.

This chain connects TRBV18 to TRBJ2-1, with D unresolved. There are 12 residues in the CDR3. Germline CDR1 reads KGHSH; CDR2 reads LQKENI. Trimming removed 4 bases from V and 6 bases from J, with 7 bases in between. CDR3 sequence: CASSRSSNEQFF. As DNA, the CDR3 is TGTGCCAGCTCACGATCTAGCAATGAGCAGTTCTTC. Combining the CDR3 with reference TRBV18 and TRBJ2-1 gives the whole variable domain NAGVMQNPRHLVRRRGQEARLRCSPMKGHSHVYWYRQLPEEGLKFMVYLQKENIIDESGMPKERFSAEFPKEGPSILRIQQVVRGDSAAYFCASSRSSNEQFFGPGTRLTVL.

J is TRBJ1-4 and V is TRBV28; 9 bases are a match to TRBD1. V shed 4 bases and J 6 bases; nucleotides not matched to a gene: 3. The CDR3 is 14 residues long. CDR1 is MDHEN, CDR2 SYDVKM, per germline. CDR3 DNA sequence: TGTGCCAGCAGTTACAGGGGGCGGGATGAAAAACTGTTTTTT. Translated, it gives CASSYRGRDEKLFF.

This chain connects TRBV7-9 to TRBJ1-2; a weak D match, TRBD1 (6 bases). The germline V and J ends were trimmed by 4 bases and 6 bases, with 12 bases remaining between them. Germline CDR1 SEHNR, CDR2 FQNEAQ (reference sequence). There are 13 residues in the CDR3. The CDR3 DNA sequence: TGTGCCAGCAGCTCGGACAGATACCATGGCTACACCTTC. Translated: CASSSDRYHGYTF. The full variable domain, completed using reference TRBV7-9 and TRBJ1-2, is DTGVSQNPRHKITKRGQNVTFRCDPISEHNRLYWYRQTLGQGPEFLTYFQNEAQLEKSRLLSDRFSAERPKGSFSTLEIQRTEQGDSAMYLCASSSDRYHGYTFGSGTRLTVV.

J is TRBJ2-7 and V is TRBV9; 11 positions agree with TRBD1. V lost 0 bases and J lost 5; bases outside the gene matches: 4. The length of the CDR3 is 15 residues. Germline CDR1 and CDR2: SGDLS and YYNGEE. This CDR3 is CASSVAGTGGDEQYF. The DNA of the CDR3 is TGTGCCAGCAGCGTAGCCGGGACAGGGGGGGACGAGCAGTACTTC.

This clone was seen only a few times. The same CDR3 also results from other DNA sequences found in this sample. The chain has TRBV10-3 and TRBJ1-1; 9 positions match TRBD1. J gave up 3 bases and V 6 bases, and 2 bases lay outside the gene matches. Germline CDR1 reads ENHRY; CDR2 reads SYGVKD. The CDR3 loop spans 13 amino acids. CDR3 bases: TGTGCCATCAGCAGGACAGGGGACACTGAAGCTTTCTTT. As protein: CAISRTGDTEAFF.

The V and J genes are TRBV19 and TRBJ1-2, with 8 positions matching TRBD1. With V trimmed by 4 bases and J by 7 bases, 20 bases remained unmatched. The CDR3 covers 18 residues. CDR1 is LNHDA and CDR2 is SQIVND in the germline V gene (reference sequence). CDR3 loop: CASSKGGVRGQGGTGYTF. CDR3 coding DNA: TGTGCCAGTAGTAAGGGGGGCGTCCGTGGACAGGGAGGAACTGGCTACACCTTC.

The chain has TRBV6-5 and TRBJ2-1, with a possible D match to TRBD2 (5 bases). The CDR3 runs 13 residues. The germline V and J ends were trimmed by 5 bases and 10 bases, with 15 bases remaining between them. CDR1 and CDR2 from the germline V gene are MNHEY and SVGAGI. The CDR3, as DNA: TGTGCCAGCAGTCCTTCGCCGGTAGCGGAGCAGTTCTTC. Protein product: CASSPSPVAEQFF.

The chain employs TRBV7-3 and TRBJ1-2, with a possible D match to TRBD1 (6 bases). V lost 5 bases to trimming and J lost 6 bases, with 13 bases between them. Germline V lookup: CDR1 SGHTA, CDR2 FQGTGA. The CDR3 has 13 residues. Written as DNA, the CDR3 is TGTGCCAGCAGCCTCAGAGGGGGAAATGGCTACACCTTC. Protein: CASSLRGGNGYTF.

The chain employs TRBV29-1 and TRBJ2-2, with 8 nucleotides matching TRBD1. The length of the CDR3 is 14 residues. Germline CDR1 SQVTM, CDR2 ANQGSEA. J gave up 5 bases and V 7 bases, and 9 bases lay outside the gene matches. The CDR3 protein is CSARTGSLTGELFF. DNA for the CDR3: TGCAGCGCCAGGACAGGGTCGCTAACCGGGGAGCTGTTTTTT.

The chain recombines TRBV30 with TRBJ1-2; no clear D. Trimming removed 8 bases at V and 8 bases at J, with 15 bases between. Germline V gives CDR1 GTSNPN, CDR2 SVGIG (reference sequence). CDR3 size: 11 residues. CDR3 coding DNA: TGTGCCGGAGGCAGGCATAAGGGCTACACCTTC. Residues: CAGGRHKGYTF.

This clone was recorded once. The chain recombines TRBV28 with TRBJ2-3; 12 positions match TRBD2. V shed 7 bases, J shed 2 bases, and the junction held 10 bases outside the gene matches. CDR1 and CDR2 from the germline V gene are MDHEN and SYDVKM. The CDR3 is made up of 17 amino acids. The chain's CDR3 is CASTDRTSGTDTDTQYF. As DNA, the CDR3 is TGTGCCAGCACCGACCGGACTAGCGGGACTGACACAGATACGCAGTATTTT.

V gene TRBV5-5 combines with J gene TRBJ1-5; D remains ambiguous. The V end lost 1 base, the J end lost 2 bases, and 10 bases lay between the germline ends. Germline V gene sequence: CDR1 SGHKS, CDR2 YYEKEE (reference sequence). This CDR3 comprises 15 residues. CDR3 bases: TGTGCCAGCAGCTTGCGAGGGTTGGGCAATCAGCCCCAGCATTTT. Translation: CASSLRGLGNQPQHF. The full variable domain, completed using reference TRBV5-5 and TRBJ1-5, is DAGVTQSPTHLIKTRGQQVTLRCSPISGHKSVSWYQQVLGQGPQFIFQYYEKEERGRGNFPDRFSARQFPNYSSELNVNALLLGDSALYLCASSLRGLGNQPQHFGDGTRLSIL.

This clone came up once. CDR3 nucleotides: TGTGCCAGTACCATTGGGAGACAGGGTGTTCGGATTCCCTACGAGCAGTACTTC. Its translation is CASTIGRQGVRIPYEQYF. This chain connects TRBV28 to TRBJ2-7, with 7 positions matching TRBD1. The CDR3 has 18 amino acids. Trimming cost V 9 bases and J 2 bases; bases outside gene matches: 22. The germline V gene has CDR1 MDHEN and CDR2 SYDVKM. The complete variable domain, with remaining parts taken from reference TRBV28 and TRBJ2-7, reads DVKVTQSSRYLVKRTGEKVFLECVQDMDHENMFWYRQDPGLGLRLIYFSYDVKMKEKGDIPEGYSVSREKKERFSLILESASTNQTSMYLCASTIGRQGVRIPYEQYFGPGTRLTVT.

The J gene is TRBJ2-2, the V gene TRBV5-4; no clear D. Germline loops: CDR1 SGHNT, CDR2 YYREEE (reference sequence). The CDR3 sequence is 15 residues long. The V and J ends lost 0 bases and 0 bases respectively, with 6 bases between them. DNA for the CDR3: TGTGCCAGCAGCTTGGGACACCCGAACACCGGGGAGCTGTTTTTT. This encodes CASSLGHPNTGELFF.

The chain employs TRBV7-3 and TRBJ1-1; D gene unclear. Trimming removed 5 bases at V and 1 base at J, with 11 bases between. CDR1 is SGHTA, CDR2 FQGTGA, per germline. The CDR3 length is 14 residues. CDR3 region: CASSPSAGNTEAFF. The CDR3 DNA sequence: TGTGCCAGCAGCCCATCGGCAGGGAACACTGAAGCTTTCTTT.

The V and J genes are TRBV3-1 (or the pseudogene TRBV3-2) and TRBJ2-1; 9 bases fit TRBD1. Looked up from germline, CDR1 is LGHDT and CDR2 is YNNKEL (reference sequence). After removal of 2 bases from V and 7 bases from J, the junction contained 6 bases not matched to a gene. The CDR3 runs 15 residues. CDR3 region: CASSQFDRGGNEQFF. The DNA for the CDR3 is TGTGCCAGCAGCCAATTTGACAGGGGGGGGAATGAGCAGTTCTTC.

The CDR3 loop is CASSSTDPTNEKLFF. The CDR3 coding sequence is TGTGCCAGCAGTTCGACAGATCCAACTAATGAAAAACTGTTTTTT. This rearrangement joins TRBV6-5 to TRBJ1-4; D is perhaps TRBD1 (5 bases). Between the trimmed V and J ends, which lost 4 bases and 0 bases, there was a span of 9 bases. CDR3 size: 15 residues. In germline, CDR1 is MNHEY, CDR2 SVGAGI.

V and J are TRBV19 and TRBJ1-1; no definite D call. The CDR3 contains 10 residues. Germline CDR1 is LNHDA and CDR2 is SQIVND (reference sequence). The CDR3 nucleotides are TGTGGTTCGGGGAACACTGAAGCTTTCTTT. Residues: CGSGNTEAFF.

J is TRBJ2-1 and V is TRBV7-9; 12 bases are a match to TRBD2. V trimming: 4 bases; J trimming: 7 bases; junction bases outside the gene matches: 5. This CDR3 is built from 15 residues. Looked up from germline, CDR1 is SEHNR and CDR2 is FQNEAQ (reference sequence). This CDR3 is CASSSLAGGWNEQFF. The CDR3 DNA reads TGTGCCAGCAGCTCCCTAGCGGGAGGGTGGAATGAGCAGTTCTTC.